The rows below give T cell receptor beta chains drawn from one sample of a study of cytomegalovirus exposure and HLA in healthy donors. Libraries were prepared by immunoSEQ multiplex PCR; TCRdb keeps only in-frame clonotypes and omits some of them. The table shows over 150,000 clones, with roughly three quarters occurring only once. Sequenced sample: PBMCs. The origin of the receptors is a male donor in good health and CMV-seropositive. Both conserved end residues are part of each CDR3. The order of the fields is J gene, V gene, D gene, clone size, CDR3 DNA, CDR3 protein. The D gene is left open where the match is weak. Rows give clone size only sometimes, using once, few, many, or a class for an expanded clone.

>TRBJ1-2|TRBV11-2|.|.
TGTGCCAGCAGCTTATTGCACAGCCTTTATGATGGCTACACCTTC
CASSLLHSLYDGYTF
>TRBJ1-2|TRBV30|TRBD1|few
TGTGCCTGGAGTGAAGGGGGCGCTAGGGGCTACACCTTC
CAWSEGGARGYTF
>TRBJ1-6|TRBV7-8|.|.
TGTGCCAGCAGCTTATACGGGGGGCAGGGTTCACCCCTCCACTTT
CASSLYGGQGSPLHF
>TRBJ2-7|TRBV7-8|.|.
TGTGCCAGCAGCTTAGGAGGACAAGGTACCTACGAGCAGTACTTC
CASSLGGQGTYEQYF
>TRBJ1-5|TRBV25-1|.|.
TGTGCCAGCAGAGGACACAGCCTATGGATGGTCAATCAGCCCCAGCATTTT
CASRGHSLWMVNQPQHF
>TRBJ2-1|TRBV7-8|TRBD2|.
TGTGCCAGCAGCCCTGAGCAAGCGGGACTAGACTACAATGAGCAGTTCTTC
CASSPEQAGLDYNEQFF
>TRBJ2-7|TRBV4-1|.|once
TGCGCCAGCAGCCAGCTGGGAAGCGGCTACGAGCAGTACTTC
CASSQLGSGYEQYF
>TRBJ2-3|TRBV7-3|TRBD1|.
TGTGCCAGCAGTCAGGACAGGGGAACGCAGTATTTT
CASSQDRGTQYF
>TRBJ1-6|TRBV2|.|.
TGTGCCAGCAGTGTGGGACTGGGCAGTAATTCACCCCTCCACTTT
CASSVGLGSNSPLHF
>TRBJ2-3|TRBV7-9|.|.
TGTGCCAGCAGCTTCGGAGACAGAGATACGCAGTATTTT
CASSFGDRDTQYF
>TRBJ2-1|TRBV10-3|.|.
TGTGCCATCTCATTGGGAGGATCTCAAGAGCAGTTCTTC
CAISLGGSQEQFF
>TRBJ2-1|TRBV5-1|.|.
TGCGCCAGCAGCTTGGTGGGGGGGGGCCAAGGGGAGCAGTTCTTC
CASSLVGGGQGEQFF
>TRBJ2-7|TRBV7-8|.|.
TGTGCCAGCAGCTTAGATAGGGGGTTCTCCTACGAGCAGTACTTC
CASSLDRGFSYEQYF
>TRBJ2-7|TRBV19|TRBD1|.
TGTGCCAGTAGTGTAGGGACAGGGTACAACGAGCAGTACTTC
CASSVGTGYNEQYF
>TRBJ1-1|TRBV6-5|TRBD1|.
TGTGCCAGCAGTCCCGACAGGGTAAGAACTGAAGCTTTCTTT
CASSPDRVRTEAFF
>TRBJ2-1|TRBV5-4|.|.
TGTGCCAGCAGCGTCCTAGAGAGCTCCTACAATGAGCAGTTCTTC
CASSVLESSYNEQFF
>TRBJ1-6|TRBV18|.|.
TGTGCCAGCTCACCTGTGGGGGGGGATAATTCACCCCTCCACTTT
CASSPVGGDNSPLHF
>TRBJ2-2|TRBV19|.|.
TGTGCCAGTAGTATAGATCTTCTGGGCTCGCGGAACACCGGGGAGCTGTTTTTT
CASSIDLLGSRNTGELFF
>TRBJ1-2|TRBV25-1|TRBD1|once
TGTGCCAGCAGTGACGGACAGGTCTATGGCTACACCTTC
CASSDGQVYGYTF
>TRBJ1-5|TRBV30|.|.
TGTGCCTGGAGCGGTGGGGCGTGGCAGCCCCAGCATTTT
CAWSGGAWQPQHF
>TRBJ2-1|TRBV11-2|.|few
TGTGCCAGCCGCCCCGGTGTGGCGCGGGGAACGAATGAGCAGTTCTTC
CASRPGVARGTNEQFF
>TRBJ2-6|TRBV19|TRBD1|.
TGTGCCAGTACCTCGGGGCAGGGGGCGTCTGGGGCCAACGTCCTGACTTTC
CASTSGQGASGANVLTF
>TRBJ2-1|TRBV11-2|TRBD1|.
TGTGCCAGCAGCTTCAGGGGGCCCAGCTCCTACAATGAGCAGTTCTTC
CASSFRGPSSYNEQFF
>TRBJ2-5|TRBV5-1|TRBD1|.
TGCGCCAGCAACCCGACAGGGGTGCGAGAGGCCCAGTACTTC
CASNPTGVREAQYF
>TRBJ2-7|TRBV21-1|.|.
TGTGCCAGCAGCAGACGGACAGGGGGATCATCCTACGAGCAGTACTTC
CASSRRTGGSSYEQYF
>TRBJ2-3|TRBV7-9|.|.
TGTGCCAGCAGCTTAGGAAGGGCGGGGGCCCGCACAGATACGCAGTATTTT
CASSLGRAGARTDTQYF
>TRBJ1-3|TRBV6-6|.|.
TGTGCCAGCAGAAACGAGGCGAAAGGAAACACCATATATTTT
CASRNEAKGNTIYF
>TRBJ2-5|TRBV19|TRBD2|.
TGTGCCAGTAGTCTTCGACTAGCGGGGGTACCAGTCCAGTACTTC
CASSLRLAGVPVQYF
>TRBJ1-1|TRBV30|.|.
TGTGCCTGGAGTCCGACAACGAACACTGAAGCTTTCTTT
CAWSPTTNTEAFF
>TRBJ1-3|TRBV7-2|.|.
TGTGCCAGCAGCTTAGCTATCTCTGGAAACACCATATATTTT
CASSLAISGNTIYF
>TRBJ1-3|TRBV7-2|TRBD1|.
TGTGCCAGCAGCTCAAGGACAGGGCGTGGAAACACCATATATTTT
CASSSRTGRGNTIYF
>TRBJ2-1|TRBV25-1|TRBD2|.
TGTGCCAGCAGTGAAGTTTTAGCGGGCAATGAGCAGTTCTTC
CASSEVLAGNEQFF
>TRBJ2-3|TRBV11-2|TRBD1|.
TGTGCCAGCAGCCCAGGACAGGGGGGGACAGATACGCAGTATTTT
CASSPGQGGTDTQYF
>TRBJ1-2|TRBV30|.|.
TGTGCCTGGAATCGGGGAGGGGGTCAGGTTCCAGGCTACACCTTC
CAWNRGGGQVPGYTF
>TRBJ1-3|TRBV7-9|.|.
TGTGCCAGCAGCCTAGTGGCTGGGGGGTTTGTCTCTGGAAACACCATATATTTT
CASSLVAGGFVSGNTIYF
>TRBJ1-2|TRBV4-1|.|.
TGCGCCAGCAGCCAAGGTTACGGCAGAACTATAACCGGCTACACCTTC
CASSQGYGRTITGYTF
>TRBJ1-2|TRBV6-5|TRBD1|.
TGTGCCAGCAGTTACCGACAGGGGGTTGGTGGCTACACCTTC
CASSYRQGVGGYTF
>TRBJ1-1|TRBV30|.|few
TGTGCCTGGCTGAGTTACAGGGCCACTGAAGCTTTCTTT
CAWLSYRATEAFF
>TRBJ2-7|TRBV27|TRBD1|.
TGTGCCAGCAGTTTGTCTACAGGGGCCGAGCAGTACTTC
CASSLSTGAEQYF
>TRBJ2-7|TRBV6-1|.|.
TGTGCCAGCAGTGCAGGACAGAGCTACGAGCAGTACTTC
CASSAGQSYEQYF
>TRBJ1-1|TRBV12-5|TRBD1|few
TGTGCTAGTATGACAGGGGACACTGAAGCTTTCTTT
CASMTGDTEAFF
>TRBJ2-1|TRBV6-1|TRBD2|.
TGTGCCAGCAGTGAAATCCCTAGCGGGGCCTTCTACAATGAGCAGTTCTTC
CASSEIPSGAFYNEQFF
>TRBJ2-3|TRBV25-1|.|.
TGTGCCAGCAGTGAGGCGACAGCCCTCACAGATACGCAGTATTTT
CASSEATALTDTQYF
>TRBJ2-5|TRBV15|.|.
TGTGCCACCAGCAGAGATGGATCACTTTCGCTAGCCCAGTACTTC
CATSRDGSLSLAQYF
>TRBJ1-5|TRBV6-5|TRBD1|few
TGTGCCAGCAGTTCGGACAGGGCGAGCAATCAGCCCCAGCATTTT
CASSSDRASNQPQHF
>TRBJ2-3|TRBV11-3|TRBD1|.
TGTGCCAGCAGCTTAGTGGGACAGGGGGCGTATACGCAGTATTTT
CASSLVGQGAYTQYF